Listed below are T cell receptor beta chains from one sample, sequenced in a study of PD-L1 blockade in urothelial cancer. Profiling relied on immunoSEQ multiplex PCR, and the TCRdb table lists in-frame clones only, not all of them. Counted here are around 40,000 clones, 83% occurring once; the ten biggest clones make up around 17%. The sample in question was PBMCs, obtained around atezolizumab (anti-PD-L1) treatment. The receptors were sampled from a man in his 60s with urothelial cancer. Both conserved end residues are trimmed from each CDR3.

j_call,v_call,cdr3_aa
TRBJ1-1,TRBV19,ASSIGVYDTEAF
TRBJ2-7,TRBV6-5,ASSRGTPYEQY
TRBJ1-1,TRBV2,ASRGTGYTEAF
TRBJ2-7,TRBV5-1,ASSGGWEGDEQY
TRBJ2-3,TRBV7-8,ASSPTTSLGTGGLTDTQY
TRBJ1-1,TRBV28,ASSGQMNTEAF
TRBJ2-3,TRBV7-8,ASSFDPGLAGVLSDTQY
TRBJ2-1,TRBV7-2,ASQGDRTISEQF
TRBJ1-2,TRBV6-1,ASSAEKYYGYT
TRBJ2-5,TRBV29-1,SVGWTGEAQETQY
TRBJ2-2,TRBV5-4,ASSGPTGGLSGELF
TRBJ1-4,TRBV5-6,ASSRLEVPGGNEKLF
TRBJ2-2,TRBV27,ASSTTLLAGVTGELF
TRBJ1-2,TRBV27,ASSLMAGGSYGYT
TRBJ2-7,TRBV14,ASSQDPRVTGVGEQY
TRBJ2-7,TRBV6-1,ASINKRDGYYEQY
TRBJ2-1,TRBV2,ASSIAGVTYNEQF
TRBJ1-4,TRBV13,ASSFRRTGLSEKLF
TRBJ2-2,TRBV19,ASSKGTGFPGELF
TRBJ2-7,TRBV28,ASTDSRRPYEQY
TRBJ1-1,TRBV6-5,ASSYSTGDEAF
TRBJ1-1,TRBV5-4,ASSRDKNTEAF
TRBJ1-2,TRBV19,ASSIDGRSYGYT
TRBJ2-5,TRBV7-2,ASSLKSGRAANIQETQY
TRBJ2-7,TRBV11-2,ASSSRRERDSYEQY
TRBJ2-7,TRBV5-1,ASSPGGQGGYEQY
TRBJ2-5,TRBV11-2,ASSARETQY
TRBJ2-7,TRBV10-1,ASSESPPYEQY